The T cell receptor beta chain described here comes from a study of cytomegalovirus exposure and HLA in healthy donors. Whole-study findings and limits: TRBV6-2, TRBV6-3 and some other V segments were excluded as indistinguishable. In a later analysis, TCR beta V- and J-gene trimming was associated with a missense DCLRE1C variant. Later on, an analysis found that several of the most significant clusters appeared to be linked to common viral pathogens, which included parvovirus B19.

Trimming took off 0 bases at V and 6 bases at J, with 15 bases between the two ends. Per the germline V gene, CDR1 is GTSNPN and CDR2 is SVGIG (reference sequence). The CDR3 covers 15 residues. Note on this clone: Its antigen is unidentified.

With 60 Vbeta and 13 Jbeta primers, the PCR was carried out. Sequencing was performed with immunoSEQ multiplex PCR; in TCRdb, only in-frame clones are kept and a portion is missing. Among some 65,000 clones listed, approximately 82% were seen once. The sample was PBMCs. This chain connects TRBV30 to TRBJ1-5; D might be TRBD1 (6 bases). The receptor was isolated from a girl under 18 in good health and CMV-seropositive. The CDR3 DNA sequence: TGTGCCTGGAGTGTACTGGGAGGGGGAGGTCAGCCCCAGCATTTT. It yields the protein CAWSVLGGGGQPQHF.